A selection of T cell receptor beta chains follows, all from one sample in a study of blood T cell repertoires in COVID-19. Sequencing used immunoSEQ multiplex PCR; TCRdb keeps in-frame clones, though not all of them. The repertoire has about 46,000 clones, around 87% of them found once; the top ten carry roughly 15%. The specimen was peripheral blood. The receptors originated from a human donor in a cohort sampled during active COVID-19. CDR3s include the opening cysteine and the closing phenylalanine or tryptophan. The D gene is left open where the match is weak. A row's size may be missing; if present it is once, few, many or a size class.

d_call j_call v_call clone_size cdr3_nt cdr3_aa
NA TRBJ1-2 TRBV13 NA TGTGCCAGCAGCTTAACGACAGGAATTAACTATGGCTACACCTTC CASSLTTGINYGYTF
NA TRBJ2-5 TRBV5-1 NA TGCGCCAGCAGCGAAGGGACACCACGGGAGACCCAGTACTTC CASSEGTPRETQYF
NA TRBJ2-5 TRBV5-6 NA TGTGCCAGCAGCTTGACAGGGTACCAAGAGACCCAGTACTTC CASSLTGYQETQYF
NA TRBJ1-2 TRBV23-1 NA TGCGCCAGCCCCAGGGAAGTGAGCTATGGCTACACCTTC CASPREVSYGYTF
NA TRBJ1-1 TRBV5-5 NA TGTGCCAGCAGCCTTAATGACAGAATGAACACTGAAGCTTTCTTT CASSLNDRMNTEAFF
NA TRBJ1-1 TRBV28 NA TGTGCCAGCAGCTTAAACGACTTGATTATGAACACTGAAGCTTTCTTT CASSLNDLIMNTEAFF
TRBD1 TRBJ1-2 TRBV5-6 NA TGTGCCAGCAGCTCGAGACAGGGGAAATTTGGCTACACCTTC CASSSRQGKFGYTF
NA TRBJ1-1 TRBV12-3/TRBV12-4 NA TGTGCCAGCTCTCGGGGGGGAAACACTGAAGCTTTCTTT CASSRGGNTEAFF
TRBD2 TRBJ2-2 TRBV27 NA TGTGCCAGCTCAAGCGGGGGGCTTACCGGGGAGCTGTTTTTT CASSSGGLTGELFF
NA TRBJ1-6 TRBV4-3 NA TGCGCCAGCAGCCAAGAAATTCACGGGACAAATTCACCCCTCCACTTT CASSQEIHGTNSPLHF
TRBD1 TRBJ2-7 TRBV5-4 NA TGTGCCAGCAGCTCCGGGACAGAATATGGCGAGCAGTACTTC CASSSGTEYGEQYF
TRBD2 TRBJ2-2 TRBV9 once TGTGCCAGCAGCGCCGTGGGAGGACTAGCGGGCACCGGGGAGCTGTTTTTT CASSAVGGLAGTGELFF
NA TRBJ2-7 TRBV5-1 NA TGCGCCAGCAGCTTGGGACAGAGCTCCTACGAGCAGTACTTC CASSLGQSSYEQYF
TRBD2 TRBJ2-7 TRBV28 NA TGTGCCAGCAGTTTCAAAACTTGGGCTAGCGGGACCCTCTCCTACGAGCAGTACTTC CASSFKTWASGTLSYEQYF
TRBD2 TRBJ2-1 TRBV9 NA TGTGCCAGCAGCCTAGCGGGGGATTTTGATGAGCAGTTCTTC CASSLAGDFDEQFF
TRBD2 TRBJ2-3 TRBV27 NA TGTGCCAGCAGTGTAGAGACTAGCGGGAGGGCAGATACGCAGTATTTT CASSVETSGRADTQYF
TRBD2 TRBJ2-3 TRBV28 NA TGTGCCAGCAATTATAATCGACTAGCGGGAGGGCTGGATACGCAGTATTTT CASNYNRLAGGLDTQYF
NA TRBJ2-1 TRBV28 NA TGTGCCAGCAGTTTAAGCGGATTATACAATGAGCAGTTCTTC CASSLSGLYNEQFF
NA TRBJ1-5 TRBV7-2 NA TGTGCCAGCAGCCTTAGAAATAGCAATCAGCCCCAGCATTTT CASSLRNSNQPQHF
NA TRBJ2-7 TRBV27 NA TGTGCCAGCAGTTCTTGGCAGGGCTACGAGCAGTACTTC CASSSWQGYEQYF
TRBD2 TRBJ2-3 TRBV7-8 NA TGTGCCAGCAGCTTAGATGGACTAGCGGGAGATACGCAGTATTTT CASSLDGLAGDTQYF
NA TRBJ2-7 TRBV27 NA TGTGCCAGCAGTTTAACCAGTCCCGTCCCCTACGAGCAGTACTTC CASSLTSPVPYEQYF
NA TRBJ1-1 TRBV5-8 NA TGTGCCAGCAGCTTGGACAGGACGGACACTGAAGCTTTCTTT CASSLDRTDTEAFF
NA TRBJ2-7 TRBV9 NA TGTGCCAGCAGCTCCCATCCGGACAGCTACGAGCAGTACTTC CASSSHPDSYEQYF
NA TRBJ2-1 TRBV5-8 NA TGTGCCAGCAGCTTGGACAGGAGGGGAGTTGGAAATGAGCAGTTCTTC CASSLDRRGVGNEQFF
NA TRBJ1-2 TRBV21-1 NA TGTGCCAGCAGCGTACGCCGCCAGGGGGTGTATGGCTACACCTTC CASSVRRQGVYGYTF
TRBD2 TRBJ2-5 TRBV5-6 NA TGTGCCAGCAGCTTGAGAGCGGGGGTCCAAGAGACCCAGTACTTC CASSLRAGVQETQYF
NA TRBJ2-5 TRBV7-3 NA TGTGCCAGCAGCCGGGGGTCACAAGAGACCCAGTACTTC CASSRGSQETQYF